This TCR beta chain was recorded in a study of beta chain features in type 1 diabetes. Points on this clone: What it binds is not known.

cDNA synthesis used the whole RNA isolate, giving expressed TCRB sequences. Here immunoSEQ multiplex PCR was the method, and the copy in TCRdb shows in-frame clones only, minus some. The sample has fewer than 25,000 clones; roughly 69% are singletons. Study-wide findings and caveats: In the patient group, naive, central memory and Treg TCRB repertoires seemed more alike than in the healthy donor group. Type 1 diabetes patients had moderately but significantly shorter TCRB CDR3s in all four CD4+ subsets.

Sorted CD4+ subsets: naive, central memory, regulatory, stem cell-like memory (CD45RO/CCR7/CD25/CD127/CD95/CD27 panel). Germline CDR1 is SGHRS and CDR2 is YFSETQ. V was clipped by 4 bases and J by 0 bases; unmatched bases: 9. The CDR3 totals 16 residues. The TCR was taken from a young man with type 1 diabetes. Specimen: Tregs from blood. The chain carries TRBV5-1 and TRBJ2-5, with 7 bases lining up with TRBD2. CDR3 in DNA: TGCGCCAGCAGCGCCCGGGTCGGGGGGTACCAAGAGACCCAGTACTTC. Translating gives CASSARVGGYQETQYF.